This passage covers 22 T cell receptor delta chains from one sample sequenced in a study of γδ T cells in repeated Plasmodium falciparum infection. Gammadelta T cells were flow-sorted from PBMC into Vgamma9/Vdelta2+ and Vdelta2-negative populations for bulk analysis. TCRdb reprocessed the multiplex PCR reads through CATT. Of tens of thousands of delta-chain clones in the sample, more than 0.85% are singletons; the top ten hold 9.6%. The sample consisted of gamma-delta T cells from blood. The receptors derive from a pool of human donors (malaria-infected and uninfected, not separated).

Comments on this clone: TCRdb's listed protein matches a much larger clone and diverges from this DNA's translation at residue 3, likely through a read error; the protein shown comes from the DNA. This chain uses TRDV2 with TRDJ1, with 7 bases fitting TRDD3. Since TCRdb gives no J gene, matching the DNA to germline was used here to assign it. Germline CDR1 reads GEAIGNYY; CDR2 reads EKD. The CDR3 length is 16 residues. The DNA for the CDR3 is TGTGCCGGTGACACCCTCGGGGATAAGGTGGCCGATAAACTCATCTTT. The encoded protein is CAGDTLGDKVADKLIF.

This clone showed up many times. TCRdb assigns this DNA the protein of a much larger clone, which departs from its translation at residue 10; this likely reflects a read error, and the protein shown comes from translating the DNA. The rearrangement joins TRDV2 to TRDJ1; perhaps TRDD3 as D (6 bases). The V end was cut by 0 bases, the J end by 3 bases, with 28 bases between. The CDR3 spans 20 residues. Per the germline V gene, CDR1 is GEAIGNYY and CDR2 is EKD. CDR3 in amino acids: CACDTVGPGEYERLSDKLIF. The CDR3 nucleotides are TGTGCCTGTGACACCGTAGGTCCTGGGGAATACGAAAGGCTTTCCGATAAACTCATCTTT.

At least ten counts were recorded for this clone. A far larger clone is one nucleotide away, so this likely arose from a read error. Other DNA sequences from this sample encode an identical CDR3 as well. The chain recombines TRDV2 with TRDJ1; 10 bases agree with TRDD3. No J gene is reported in TCRdb; it was inferred here by comparing the DNA with germline. Germline CDR1 reads GEAIGNYY; CDR2 reads EKD. Trimming cost V 7 bases and J 1 base; bases outside gene matches: 11. The CDR3 length is 16 residues. This CDR3 reads CACDSLGDSATDKLIF. The CDR3 DNA reads as TGTGCCTGCGACTCACTGGGGGATTCAGCCACCGATAAACTCATCTTT.

This clone was counted between two and nine times. TCRdb lists the protein of a much larger clone for this DNA, which differs at residue 5, so this is likely a read error; the protein given here is translated from the DNA itself. The V call is TRDV1, the J call TRDJ1; 10 positions match TRDD3. J gave up 9 bases and V 5 bases, and 24 bases lay outside the gene matches. Germline CDR1 is TSWWSYY and CDR2 is QGS. The CDR3 sequence is 19 residues long. The CDR3 coding sequence is TGTGCTCTTGGGCTTCAATCTACGAGCACTGGGGGATTGGCCCTACAACTCATCTTT. Translating it yields CALGLQSTSTGGLALQLIF.

This clone was observed at least ten times. TCRdb's protein for this DNA is that of a much larger clone and differs from the translation at residue 15, likely a read error; the protein shown is the DNA translation. A V gene of TRDV2 was called, but no J gene was assigned; the table calls TRDD3, which could not be checked here. The CDR3 totals 17 residues. Germline V CDR1 and CDR2: GEAIGNYY, EKD. In nucleotides, the CDR3 is TGTGCCTGTGACACAGTAGGGGATACGCGGGCGACAGCACAACCCTTCTTT. This codes for CACDTVGDTRATAQPFF.

Worth noting for this clone: A far bigger clonotype differs at one base, so this is likely a read error. This same CDR3 is encoded by further DNA sequences in the sample. The chain uses TRDV1 and TRDJ1; unclear D gene. CDR1 and CDR2 from the germline V gene are TSWWSYY and QGS. V lost 5 bases, J lost 2 bases, and 36 bases lay in between. This CDR3 has 22 residues. The CDR3 DNA follows: TGTGCTCTTGGGTTCCAACCGTCCACAGCGGTACTGAGGGTCTTTAAGACCGATAAACTCATCTTT. As protein: CALGFQPSTAVLRVFKTDKLIF.

This clone showed up just a few times. Given a far larger clone just one base away, this is likely a sequencing read error. The same CDR3 arises from other DNA sequences in this sample as well. This sequence joins TRDV1 and TRDJ1, with D unresolved. Here the J gene was assigned by germline matching of the DNA, as TCRdb has none. This CDR3 is built from 12 residues. CDR1 is TSWWSYY and CDR2 is QGS in the germline V gene. CDR3 region: CALGEPRAKLIF. CDR3 nucleotide sequence: TGTGCTCTTGGAGAACCCCGGGCTAAACTCATCTTT.

The sample holds many counts of this clone. A far more abundant clone sits one base away, making this likely a read error. The same CDR3 also results from other DNA sequences found in this sample. This chain connects TRDV1 to TRDJ1; D is undetermined. The J gene was not available in TCRdb and was assigned here by matching the DNA to germline segments. CDR3 length equals 19 residues. The V end lost 5 bases, the J end lost 2 bases, and 27 bases lay between the germline ends. The germline gives CDR1 TSWWSYY, CDR2 QGS. The CDR3: CALGSQGVATPLSTDKLIF. CDR3 bases: TGTGCTCTTGGGTCCCAGGGAGTGGCTACCCCCCTGTCTACCGATAAACTCATCTTT.

This clone appeared a few times. This likely stems from a read error, as it lies one base from a far larger clone. The same CDR3 also results from other DNA sequences found in this sample. The V gene call reads TRDV2; no J gene was called; the table names TRDD3, a call not compared with the DNA. The CDR3 consists of 15 residues. Per the germline V gene, CDR1 is GEAIGNYY and CDR2 is EKD. The CDR3 region is CACDTGLGDTYKLIF. CDR3 nucleotide sequence: TGTGCCTGTGACACCGGACTGGGGGATACTTATAAACTCATCTTC.

This clone was seen more than once but under ten times. TCRdb pairs this DNA with a much larger clone's protein that differs at residue 19, likely a read error; the protein shown was translated from the DNA. J is TRDJ1 and V is TRDV1; TRDD3 matches at 8 bases. Per the germline V gene, CDR1 is TSWWSYY and CDR2 is QGS. This CDR3 is 21 amino acids long. The CDR3 coding sequence is TGTGCTCTTGGGCCCCAGAGGGCGTCCTTTGGGATACGGGGAAGGACCGATAAACCCATCTTT. Protein: CALGPQRASFGIRGRTDKPIF.

On this clone: The protein given by TCRdb reflects a much larger clone and differs at residue 17 from this DNA's translation, likely from a read error; the protein shown is the DNA's translation. This chain links TRDV1 with TRDJ1, with D tentatively TRDD2 (8 bases). Germline matching of the DNA provided the J gene here, since TCRdb leaves it blank. Trimming took off 1 base at V and 4 bases at J, with 34 bases between the two ends. The CDR3 extends over 22 amino acids. Germline V gives CDR1 TSWWSYY, CDR2 QGS. CDR3 nucleotides: TGTGCTCTTGGGGAACCCGACGCTTCCTACAAAACTGGGGACTCTCGGGACGATAAACTCATCTTT. Protein product: CALGEPDASYKTGDSRDDKLIF.

On this clone: A far larger clone is one nucleotide away, so this likely arose from a read error. Other DNA sequences in the same sample also yield this CDR3. The chain carries TRDV2 and TRDJ1, with 8 nucleotides matching TRDD3. Assignment of the J gene here rests on matching the DNA to germline, because TCRdb gives none. The CDR3 covers 24 residues. Germline V gene data show CDR1 as GEAIGNYY and CDR2 as EKD. The CDR3 nucleotides read TGTGCATGTGACACCGTCGGTCCTACACCACCATCTGGGGGACCCCCCTCGTACACCGATAAACTCATCTTT. Translation gives CACDTVGPTPPSGGPPSYTDKLIF.

This clone has more than one count but fewer than ten. With only one base between it and a far larger clone, this is likely a read error. Distinct nucleotide sequences in the sample also encode this CDR3. The V gene is TRDV1, the J gene TRDJ2; 7 bases are a match to TRDD3. Assignment of the J gene here rests on matching the DNA to germline, because TCRdb gives none. This CDR3 has 20 amino acids. In germline, CDR1 is TSWWSYY, CDR2 QGS. The CDR3 DNA is TGCGCTCTTGGGGAGGTCACTATGACTGGGGATCCCGGTGGTGGAGCACAACTCTTCTTT. It specifies CALGEVTMTGDPGGGAQLFF.

This clone was counted between two and nine times. The TCRdb record carries a much larger clone's protein, which differs from this DNA's translation at residue 11; a read error is the likely cause, and the protein listed here is the DNA translation. V usage is TRDV2 and J usage is TRDJ1; 8 bases align to TRDD3. Here the J gene was assigned by germline matching of the DNA, as TCRdb has none. V was pared by 2 bases and J by 4 bases, with 20 bases of the junction left unmatched. The CDR3 contains 19 residues. Germline CDR1 and CDR2: GEAIGNYY and EKD. The CDR3 reads CACDRLYLLGGRADDKLIF. CDR3 in DNA: TGTGCCTGTGACAGGCTATACCTACTGGGGGGTAGGGCGGACGATAAACTCATCTTT.

This clone was counted between two and nine times. The protein recorded in TCRdb matches a much larger clone and deviates from this DNA's translation at residue 11, suggesting a read error; the protein here is obtained by translating the DNA. CDR3 DNA sequence: TGTGCTCTTGGGGTCCTTTCCCTACACGGTTTTTCCGGCCAGGGACGACGATCCACCGATAAACTCATCTTT. This sequence encodes CALGVLSLHGFSGQGRRSTDKLIF. The chain joins TRDV1 to TRDJ1; possible D gene TRDD2, 5 bases. The J gene, left out of TCRdb, was set here by checking the DNA against germline. V lost 4 bases, J lost 1 base, and 40 bases lay in between. The CDR3 totals 24 residues. In germline, CDR1 is TSWWSYY, CDR2 QGS.

A few counts support this clone. With only one base between it and a far larger clone, this is likely a read error. Other DNA sequences from this sample encode an identical CDR3 as well. The chain couples TRDV2 to TRDJ1, with 10 bases aligning to TRDD3. No J gene was available from TCRdb, and it was assigned here by a germline match of the DNA. Germline loops: CDR1 GEAIGNYY, CDR2 EKD. The CDR3 totals 18 residues. V was clipped by 3 bases and J by 2 bases; unmatched bases: 14. Written as DNA, the CDR3 is TGTGCCTGTGACCCCGTACTGGGGGATCCTGGGAGAACCGATAAACTCATCTTT. It encodes CACDPVLGDPGRTDKLIF.

In its sample, this clone was seen a few times. Only one base separates this from a far larger clonotype, so it likely reflects a read error. This same CDR3 is encoded by further DNA sequences in the sample. The rearrangement uses TRDV1 and TRDJ1; 9 nucleotides line up with TRDD3. Matching the DNA to germline supplied the J gene, which TCRdb does not give. Germline V lookup: CDR1 TSWWSYY, CDR2 QGS. The CDR3 length is 20 residues. This CDR3 reads CALGEFPSTGGPTYTDKLIF. The CDR3 DNA sequence: TGTGCTCTTGGGGAGTTTCCCAGTACTGGGGGACCGACGTACACCGACAAACTCATCTTT.

Worth noting for this clone: TCRdb attributes to this sequence the protein of a much larger clone, which differs from the DNA translation at residue 4; a read error is likely, and the protein displayed is translated from the DNA. V is TRDV2 and J is TRDJ1; TRDD3 might be the D (5 bases). The J gene, absent from TCRdb, was called here by matching the DNA to germline. The CDR3 is 15 amino acids. The germline V and J ends were trimmed by 5 bases and 1 base, with 16 bases remaining between them. Per germline, CDR1 GEAIGNYY and CDR2 EKD. CDR3 protein: CACVILGMGTDKLIF. CDR3 in DNA: TGTGCCTGTGTCATTCTTGGGATGGGCACCGATAAACTCATCTTT.

Concerning this clone itself: TCRdb pairs this DNA with a much larger clone's protein that differs at residue 7, likely a read error; the protein shown was translated from the DNA. The chain recombines TRDV1 with TRDJ1; D gene unclear. Germline V CDR1 and CDR2: TSWWSYY, QGS. Trimming took 4 bases from V and 0 from J, leaving 9 bases between them. CDR3 length: 14 amino acids. CDR3 sequence reads: CALGAPRNTDKLIF. CDR3 coding DNA: TGTGCTCTTGGGGCACCCAGAAACACCGATAAACTCATCTTT.

This clone was detected a few times. TCRdb's protein for this DNA is that of a much larger clone and differs from the translation at residue 4, likely a read error; the protein shown is the DNA translation. V is TRDV2 and J is TRDJ1, with 7 bases aligning to TRDD3. This CDR3 spans 18 amino acids. Germline V CDR1 and CDR2: GEAIGNYY, EKD. Unmatched junction bases numbered 20, after V lost 5 bases and J lost 3 bases. The CDR3 sequence is CACGTISMGEKGSDKLIF. In nucleotides, the CDR3 is TGTGCCTGTGGCACGATTTCAATGGGGGAAAAAGGATCCGATAAACTCATCTTT.

As to this clone: A far larger clone is a single base away, which makes a read error likely. This specimen includes other DNA sequences encoding the same CDR3. The chain employs TRDV1 and TRDJ1, with a possible D match to TRDD3 (6 bases). TCRdb lists no J gene, so it was determined here by aligning the DNA to germline. Per germline, CDR1 TSWWSYY and CDR2 QGS. The CDR3 runs 17 residues. The CDR3 DNA sequence: TGTGCTCTCGGGGAGCTTGTACTGGGATGGTACACCGATAAACTCATCTTT. Residues: CALGELVLGWYTDKLIF.

Only a few counts were recorded for this clone. This DNA's translation differs at residue 17 from TCRdb's protein, which comes from a much larger clone; a read error is likely, and the protein shown is translated from the DNA. The J gene is TRDJ1, the V gene TRDV1, with TRDD3 identical over 11 bases. CDR3 length equals 19 residues. The germline CDR1 and CDR2 sequences are TSWWSYY and QGS. This chain's CDR3 is CALGPRAWGIQGECDKHIF. The DNA for the CDR3 is TGTGCTCTTGGGCCCCGGGCCTGGGGGATACAGGGGGAGTGCGATAAACACATCTTT.